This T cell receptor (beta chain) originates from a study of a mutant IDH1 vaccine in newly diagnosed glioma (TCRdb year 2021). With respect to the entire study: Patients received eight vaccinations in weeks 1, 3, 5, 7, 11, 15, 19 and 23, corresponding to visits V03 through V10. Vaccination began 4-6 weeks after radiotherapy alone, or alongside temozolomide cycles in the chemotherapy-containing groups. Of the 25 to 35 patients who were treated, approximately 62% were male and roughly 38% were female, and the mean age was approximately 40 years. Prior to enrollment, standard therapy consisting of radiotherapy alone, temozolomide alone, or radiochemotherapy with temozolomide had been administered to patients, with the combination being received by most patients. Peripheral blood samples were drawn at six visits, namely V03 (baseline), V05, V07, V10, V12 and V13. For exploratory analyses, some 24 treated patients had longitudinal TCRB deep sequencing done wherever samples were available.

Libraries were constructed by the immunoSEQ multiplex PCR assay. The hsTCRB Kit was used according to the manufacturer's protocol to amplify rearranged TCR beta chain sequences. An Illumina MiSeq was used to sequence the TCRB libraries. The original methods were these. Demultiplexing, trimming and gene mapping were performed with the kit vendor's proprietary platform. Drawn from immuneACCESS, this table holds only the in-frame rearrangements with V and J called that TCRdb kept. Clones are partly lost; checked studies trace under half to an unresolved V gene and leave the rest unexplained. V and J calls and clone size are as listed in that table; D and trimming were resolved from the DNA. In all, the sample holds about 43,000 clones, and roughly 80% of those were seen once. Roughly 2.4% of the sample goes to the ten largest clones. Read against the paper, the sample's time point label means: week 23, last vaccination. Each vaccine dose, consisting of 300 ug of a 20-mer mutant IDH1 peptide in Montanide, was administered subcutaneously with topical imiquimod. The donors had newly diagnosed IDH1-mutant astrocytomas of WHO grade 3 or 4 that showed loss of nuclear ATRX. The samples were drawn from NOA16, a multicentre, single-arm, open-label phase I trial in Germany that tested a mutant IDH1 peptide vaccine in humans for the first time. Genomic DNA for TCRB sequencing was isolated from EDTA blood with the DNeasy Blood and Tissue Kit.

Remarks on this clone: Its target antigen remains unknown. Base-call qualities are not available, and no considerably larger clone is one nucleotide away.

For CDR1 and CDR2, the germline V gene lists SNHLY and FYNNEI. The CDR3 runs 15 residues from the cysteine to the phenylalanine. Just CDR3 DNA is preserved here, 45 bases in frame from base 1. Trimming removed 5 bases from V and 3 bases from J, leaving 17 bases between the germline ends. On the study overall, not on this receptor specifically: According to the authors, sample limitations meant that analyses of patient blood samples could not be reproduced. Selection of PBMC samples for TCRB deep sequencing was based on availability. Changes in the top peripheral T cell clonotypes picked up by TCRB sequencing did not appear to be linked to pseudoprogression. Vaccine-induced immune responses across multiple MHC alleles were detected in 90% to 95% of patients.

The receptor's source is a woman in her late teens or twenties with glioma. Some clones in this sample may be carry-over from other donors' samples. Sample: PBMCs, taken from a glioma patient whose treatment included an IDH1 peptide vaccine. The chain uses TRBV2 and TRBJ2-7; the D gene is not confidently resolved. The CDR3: CASSPPPPGFYEQYF. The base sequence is TGTGCCAGCAGTCCACCACCCCCCGGTTTCTACGAGCAGTACTTC.